This TCR beta chain emerged from a study of cytomegalovirus exposure and HLA in healthy donors (dated by TCRdb to 2015 to 2018). Broadly, across the study: An earlier analysis of some 500 of the donors reported approximately 270 Gb of sequence data and around 120 million unique TCR beta sequences from some 180 million T cells. In an earlier analysis of 587 of the donors, high-throughput TCR beta sequencing was used to judge whether each TCR beta V gene segment behaved as functional or pseudogenic. The study used immunosequencing to profile the T cell repertoires of more than 650 subjects and linked those repertoires to cytomegalovirus serostatus. Across roughly 420 genotyped donors of the cohort, an average of roughly 250,000 unique TCR beta nucleotide sequences per donor were sequenced, and around 20% of those sequences were non-productive. A later genetic analysis took genome-wide SNP genotypes for about 60% of the roughly 670 donors and used that subset as a discovery cohort. An early release that covered roughly 600 HLA-typed donors contained about 300 gigabases of sequencing data and around 80 million unique TCR sequences. The aim of the study was to test whether cataloging public T cell receptors could identify signatures of past pathogen exposure. A handful of DR-DQ haplotypes were treated as single units for association and clustering because of strong linkage in the cohort. High-throughput TCR immunosequencing, statistical association of individual TCRs with disease status, and machine learning were combined to predict cytomegalovirus infection status. Along with the roughly 700-subject first cohort, a separate validation cohort of over 90 different subjects was used. Alongside the repertoire data, information on donor age, sex, ethnicity and CMV serostatus was compiled. In the later analysis, no new phenotypic data were used to find candidate immune exposures; instead, reliance was placed on TCR beta sequences and their occurrence across donors. Every discovery cohort repertoire had been produced on one sequencing platform. HLA typing included class I and class II loci at four-digit resolution. The number of typed donors differed by locus: about 620-640 for A, B, C, DRB1 and DQB1; approximately 530 for DQA1; some 610 for DPA1; and about 450 for DPB1. Of the 398 genotyped donors, over 65% fell in the genetic ancestry cluster associated with self-reported Caucasian donors. A later analysis re-analyzed previously published TCR beta repertoires from hundreds of donors and added high-resolution HLA genotyping to study TCR occurrence patterns.

The library was obtained by the immunoSEQ multiplex PCR assay. For the multiplex PCR, a mixture combining 60 forward primers for TCR Vbeta segments and 13 reverse primers for TCR Jbeta segments was used. Amplification of the CDR3 region of rearranged TCR beta genes was performed with a multiplex PCR assay on genomic DNA. Amplified TCR beta libraries were sequenced as 87-base-pair reads on the Illumina HiSeq System. Under the source paper's analysis protocol: A later analysis counted 65 million to 90 million unique TCR beta chains across the 550 to 700 repertoires, and roughly 11 million of these chains were shared by at least two donors. Raw reads were error-corrected and collapsed into unique sequences by a nearest-neighbor algorithm in which closely related sequences were merged to remove PCR and sequencing errors. Alignment of CDR3 sequences to IMGT reference sequences was used to assign V, D and J gene segments. For a sequence to be retained, a match of at least six nucleotides was required to both a V gene segment and a J gene segment. Rearrangements were classified as productive when the CDR3 lacked stop codons and remained in frame with V and J, and all other rearrangements were classified as non-productive. CDR3 was defined by IMGT convention, running from the second conserved V-encoded cysteine to the conserved J-encoded phenylalanine. The earlier analysis of about 640 of the donors excluded any sequence lacking an unambiguous match to a single V gene segment. An earlier analysis of a few hundred of the donors called V segments functional above 56.7% productive rearrangements and segregating when the between-donor standard deviation exceeded 5%. A statistical classification framework was built for diagnosing cytomegalovirus status from the catalog of TCR beta chain sequences. V and J gene assignment, in a later analysis, came from comparing TCR nucleotide sequences with IMGT/GENE-DB human TR gene sequences. A later analysis assigned CDR3 sequences and most-parsimonious VDJ recombination scenarios with the TCRdist pipeline. In a later analysis, each TCR beta chain was defined by its CDR3 amino acid sequence together with its V-gene family, and reads lacking a unique V-gene family were excluded. As a way to deal with suspected cross-contamination and a sequencing artifact, a later analysis dropped 450 to 700 nucleotide sequences that were highly shared and had low generation probability. In a later analysis, a clonal expansion index for each public chain was calculated from normalized within-repertoire ranks of inferred template counts. In a later analysis, generation probabilities were computed with a VDJ recombination model fitted to out-of-frame rearrangements, and the resulting probabilities were checked against IGoR. Hypergeometric tests were used in a later analysis to score TCR-TCR, TCR-HLA and TCR-CMV co-occurrence, with a repertoire-size bias correction applied to the TCR pairs. In a later analysis, false discovery rates were estimated by permuting HLA or CMV assignments 20 times. In a later analysis, co-occurring TCRs were grouped using DBSCAN, with TCRdist sequence similarity added in when clustering inside HLA-allele-positive subsets. For co-occurrence clustering, repertoires with fewer than 30,000 or more than 120,000 public chains were excluded, along with a handful of repertoires with anomalous nucleotide sharing. TCRdb mirrors the immuneACCESS table, restricted to in-frame sequences. Some clones are absent from its copies; in checked studies, under half trace to an unresolved V gene, and the reason for the others is unknown. The D gene and trimming were derived from the DNA, and the V and J assignments and clone size from that table. Counted in this sample were around 100,000 clones; approximately 70% of them appeared once. The ten largest clones take up around 9.9% of the sample.

V drops 9 bases and J drops 6 bases, leaving 5 bases in between. Including cysteine and phenylalanine, the CDR3 has 10 amino acids. Kept here is only the CDR3 DNA, which spans 30 bases and is read in frame from base 1. Taken from the germline V gene (reference sequence), the CDR1 and CDR2 loops are SEHNR and FQNEAQ. Turning to this clone: Its antigen remains undetermined. The input lacks base qualities; no much larger clone sits a single base away.

The study at large found these results: Roughly uniform sequencing depth across donors was assumed in presence/absence analyses, although this assumption may not hold. Compared with equally common non-associated chains, HLA-associated TCR beta chains in a later analysis were more clonally expanded and had lower generation probabilities. A cluster of highly shared sequence variants was judged likely to be a technical artifact of the sequencing pipeline. Several of the top co-occurrence clusters appeared to be linked to parvovirus B19, influenza, CMV and Epstein-Barr virus, according to a later analysis. At a false discovery rate of 0.05, a later analysis linked around 15,000 TCR beta sequences to specific HLA alleles. Three of the identified cytomegalovirus-associated TCR beta chains were confirmed in vitro to be specific for cytomegalovirus antigens. An association between a missense DCLRE1C variant and V-gene and J-gene trimming of TCR beta chains was found in a later genetic analysis and replicated in an independent cohort. In an earlier analysis of approximately 600 of the donors, most TCR beta V segments were observed in productive rearrangements about 87% or about 30% of the time, broadly matching IMGT annotations. Assigning TCR associations to individual alleles was difficult when HLA alleles, especially DR and DQ, strongly co-occurred. It was suggested by the authors that the approach could potentially be generalized to other disease states and immunological phenotypes. While some public TCRs were present in many individuals, most TCR sequences turned up only very rarely across donors. HLA typing was unavailable for some donors at each locus, so association tests used only the typed subset. According to a later genetic analysis, donors in an Asian-associated ancestry cluster had fewer N-insertions in productive TCRs than the approximately 710-donor mean. The classifier was reported to diagnose cytomegalovirus status with high specificity and sensitivity in both the original cohort and the validation cohort. This cohort had only TCR beta chains sequenced, and the lack of alpha or paired-chain data limited which features could be detected. Some IMGT-functional V segments, including TRBV6-2 and TRBV6-3, could not be told apart with the 87-base-pair reads, so those segments were excluded. The only immune exposure information available for the cohort was CMV serostatus. Because counts were too low, seventeen rarely observed V segments, including chromosome 9 orphons, were excluded from the earlier analysis of some 540 of the donors. The study listed 150 to 200 TCR beta chains as associated with cytomegalovirus. According to a later analysis, TCR association rates differed among HLA loci, with DRB1 alleles showing the most associated TCRs and HLA-C alleles showing the fewest. Correlated functional status among segregating V segments might be attributable to linkage disequilibrium, but an unknown experimental factor could not be ruled out. According to a later analysis, most CMV-associated TCR beta chains appeared to be HLA-restricted, and the HLA associations seemed to be driven largely by CMV exposure. A further reported finding was that TCR beta sequences accurately predicted the HLA-A and HLA-B alleles for most subjects in the first cohort.

In total, around 600 healthy bone marrow donors made up the cohort. Cohort members were all nominally healthy when sampled, although unrecorded immune exposures were likely present. The donor was CMV seropositive and was included in the group of 300 or so seropositive cohort members. A peripheral blood sample was provided by each donor, and peripheral blood mononuclear cells were used for TCR beta sequencing. The Qiagen DNeasy Blood Extraction Kit was used to extract genomic DNA from the blood cell samples. The source of this sequence is a man in his forties in good health and CMV-seropositive. Source material: PBMCs. The chain uses TRBV7-9 and TRBJ2-2; the D segment cannot be called with confidence. The sequence in DNA is TGTGCCAGTGAGGCCGGGGAGCTGTTTTTT. Translated, this is CASEAGELFF.